This record covers a single T cell receptor (beta chain). In its sample, this clonotype was seen many times. It lacks a known antigen. There are no base qualities to consult, and no much larger clone falls within one base. Inclusive of the bounding cysteine and phenylalanine, the CDR3 is 12 residues long. The kept DNA is CDR3 alone, 36 bases in frame from the first base. From the germline V gene (reference sequence), CDR1 is LGHDT and CDR2 is YNNKEL. A distance of 1 base separates the germline ends of V and J, which lose 1 base and 2 bases respectively. The sequencing machine was an Illumina HiSeq 1500. Using fastp trimming at Q25 and MiXCR clonotype assembly, TCRdb reanalyzed the public sequencing data and kept in-frame beta chains. Each CDR3 protein gets just one entry, which takes the most common genes and DNA from the rows behind it. The sample table contains about 300,000 distinct CDR3 sequences; only one count was recorded for roughly 9.3% of them. 2.5% of the sample comes from the top ten.

This record comes from a study of T cell repertoires in cytomegalovirus infection (dated by TCRdb to between 2017 and 2020). About the investigation overall: The HLA type of each donor mattered for the analysis, because public TCR beta signatures pointed to carriage of CMV infection along with the matching HLA type. Findings and caveats that apply to the study as a whole: In the ex vivo response, HLA-C-restricted CMV-specific TCR beta clonotypes were dominant, and in two of eight donors the single most frequent clonotype came from this HLA-C-restricted group. In both this cohort and an independent approximately 370-donor cohort, the cumulative frequency of public TCR beta family members distinguished carriers of CMV infection plus the relevant HLA type.

The specimen sequenced was PBMCs. The rearrangement combines TRBV3-1 with TRBJ2-3; the D gene is unclear. The clonotype was recovered from a human donor in good health (CMV status not recorded). Some clones in this sample may be carry-over from other donors' samples. The CDR3 in this case is CASSQVTDTQYF. The DNA is TGTGCCAGCAGCCAAGTCACAGATACGCAGTATTTT.